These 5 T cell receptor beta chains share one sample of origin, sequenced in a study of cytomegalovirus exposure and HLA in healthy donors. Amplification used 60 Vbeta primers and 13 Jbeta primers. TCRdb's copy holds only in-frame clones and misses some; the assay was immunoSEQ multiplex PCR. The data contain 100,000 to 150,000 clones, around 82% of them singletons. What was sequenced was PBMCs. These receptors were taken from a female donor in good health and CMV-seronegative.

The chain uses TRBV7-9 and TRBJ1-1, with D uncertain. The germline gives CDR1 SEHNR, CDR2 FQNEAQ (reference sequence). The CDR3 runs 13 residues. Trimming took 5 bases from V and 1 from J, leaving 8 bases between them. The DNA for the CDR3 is TGTGCCAGCAGCCAGGAAACGAACACTGAAGCTTTCTTT. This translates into CASSQETNTEAFF.

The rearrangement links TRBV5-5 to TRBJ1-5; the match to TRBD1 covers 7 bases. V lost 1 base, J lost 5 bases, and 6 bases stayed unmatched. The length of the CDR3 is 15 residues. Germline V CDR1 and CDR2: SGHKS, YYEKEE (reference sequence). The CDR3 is CASSLSGQTYQPQHF. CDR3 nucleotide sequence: TGTGCCAGCAGCTTGTCGGGACAGACCTATCAGCCCCAGCATTTT.

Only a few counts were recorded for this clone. CDR3 in DNA: TGTGCCAGCAGTGGCGGGTTCCGGTCCTACGAGCAGTACTTC. It codes for CASSGGFRSYEQYF. The V call is TRBV6-1, the J call TRBJ2-7; D is possibly TRBD2 (5 bases). The V and J ends lost 4 bases and 1 base respectively, with 11 bases between them. Germline-derived CDR1 and CDR2 are MNHNS and SASEGT. The CDR3 loop spans 14 amino acids.

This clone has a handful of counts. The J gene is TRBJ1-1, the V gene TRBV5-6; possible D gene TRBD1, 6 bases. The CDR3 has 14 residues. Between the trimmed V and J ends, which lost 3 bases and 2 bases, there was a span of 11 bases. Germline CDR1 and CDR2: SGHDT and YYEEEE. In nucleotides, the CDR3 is TGTGCCAGCAGCTCGACAGGCTTTAACACTGAAGCTTTCTTT. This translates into CASSSTGFNTEAFF.

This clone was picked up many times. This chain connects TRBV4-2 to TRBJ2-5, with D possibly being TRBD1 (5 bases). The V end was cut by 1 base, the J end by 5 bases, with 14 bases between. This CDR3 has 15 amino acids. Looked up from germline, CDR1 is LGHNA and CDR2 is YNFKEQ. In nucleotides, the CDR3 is TGTGCCAGCAGCCAAGGAAGGGGTTCTGCGGAGACCCAGTACTTC. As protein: CASSQGRGSAETQYF.